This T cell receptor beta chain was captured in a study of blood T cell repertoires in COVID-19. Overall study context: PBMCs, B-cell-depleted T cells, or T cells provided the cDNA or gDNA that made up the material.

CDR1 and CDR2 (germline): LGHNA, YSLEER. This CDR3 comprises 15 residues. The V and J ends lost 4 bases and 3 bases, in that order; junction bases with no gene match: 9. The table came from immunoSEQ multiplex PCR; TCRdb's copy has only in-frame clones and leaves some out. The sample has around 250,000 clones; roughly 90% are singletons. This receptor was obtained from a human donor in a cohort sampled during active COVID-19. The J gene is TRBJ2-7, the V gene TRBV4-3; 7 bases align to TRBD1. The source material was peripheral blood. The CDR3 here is CASSLQTGSHYEQYF. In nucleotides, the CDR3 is TGCGCCAGCAGCCTCCAGACAGGGAGCCACTACGAGCAGTACTTC.